A single sample gave rise to the 21 T cell receptor beta chains below, sequenced in a study of glioma-infiltrating T cells (dated by TCRdb to 2015 to 2016). The data were produced on an Illumina MiSeq. The iRepertoire nested amplicon-rescue multiplex PCR (arm-PCR) platform was used to amplify TCR alpha and beta CDR3 regions from RNA. Using fastp trimming at Q25 and MiXCR clonotype assembly, TCRdb reanalyzed the public sequencing data and kept in-frame beta chains. Identical CDR3 proteins give one entry, which carries the most common genes and DNA. The sample records about 110,000 distinct CDR3 sequences, less than 30% of which are singletons. Under 45% of the sample is held by the ten biggest clonotypes. Sequencing was carried out using glioma tissue, nonneoplastic brain tissue, or PBMCs (not recorded which). The receptor set was obtained from a human donor with low-grade glioma or glioblastoma, undergoing nonglioma brain surgery, or in good health (not recorded which).

To note about this clonotype: A read error is possible here, since a much larger clone lies one base away. The chain uses TRBV11-2 and TRBJ2-5; no firm D call. In germline, CDR1 is SGHAT, CDR2 FQNNGV. The CDR3 is 12 residues long. This chain's CDR3 is CACSFRMQTQYF. The CDR3 DNA reads as TGTGCCTGCAGCTTTAGAATGCAGACCCAGTACTTC. Drawing the rest from reference TRBV11-2 and TRBJ2-5, the complete variable domain is EAGVAQSPRYKIIEKRQSVAFWCNPISGHATLYWYQQILGQGPKLLIQFQNNGVVDDSQLPKDRFSAERLKGVDSTLKIQPAKLEDSAVYLCACSFRMQTQYFGPGTRLLVL.

The sample holds many counts of this clonotype. V gene TRBV7-2 combines with J gene TRBJ2-3; no clear D. Germline V gene data show CDR1 as SGHTA and CDR2 as FQGNSA. This CDR3 has 14 residues. The V end was cut by 1 base, the J end by 2 bases, with 7 bases between. CDR3 residues: CASSLVSPTDTQYF. The CDR3 region has the DNA TGTGCCAGCAGCTTAGTCAGTCCCACAGATACGCAGTATTTT.

There are many counts of this clonotype. The rearrangement uses TRBV4-3 and TRBJ1-6, with TRBD1 matching 7 bases. This CDR3 comprises 15 residues. After removal of 1 base from V and 6 bases from J, the junction contained 3 bases not matched to a gene. Germline loops: CDR1 LGHNA, CDR2 YSLEER. The CDR3 loop is CASSQVTGPNSPLHF. As DNA, the CDR3 is TGCGCCAGCAGCCAAGTGACAGGGCCTAATTCACCCCTCCACTTT.

This clonotype was seen ten or more times. The chain couples TRBV20-1 to TRBJ2-7, with 7 bases aligning to TRBD2. Trimming at V came to 6 bases and at J to 3 bases, leaving 11 bases not matched to a gene. CDR3 size: 14 residues. Germline V gene sequence: CDR1 DFQATT, CDR2 SNEGSKA (reference sequence). The CDR3 reads CSAPRREGNYEQYF. The CDR3 bases are TGCAGTGCCCCTAGGAGGGAGGGGAACTACGAGCAGTACTTC.

Details on this clonotype: Sequence at one end of the junction differs from germline and may be a read error. DNA of the CDR3: TGTGCCAACAGTTCGGGGACAGGGCGAGTAAGCACAGATACGCAGTATTTT. As protein: CANSSGTGRVSTDTQYF. The rearrangement uses TRBV12-3 or TRBV12-4 and TRBJ2-3, with TRBD1 matching over 9 bases. The CDR3 has 17 residues.

This clonotype was picked up many times. V and J are TRBV29-1 and TRBJ2-2; possible D gene TRBD2, 6 bases. Germline-derived CDR1 and CDR2 are SQVTM and ANQGSEA. V gave up 5 bases and J gave up 3 bases, with 10 bases separating them. The CDR3 totals 13 residues. Written as DNA, the CDR3 is TGCAGCGTTTTAGGGGACTACACCGGGGAGCTGTTTTTT. Its translation is CSVLGDYTGELFF.

This clonotype was recorded many times. This chain joins TRBV19 and TRBJ1-1; D not certain. Germline CDR1 LNHDA, CDR2 SQIVND (reference sequence). Trimming removed 6 bases at V and 0 bases at J, with 20 bases between. The CDR3 contains 17 residues. The CDR3 DNA reads TGTGCCAGTAGAGTTAGTGTCGGCATTTACATGAACACTGAAGCTTTCTTT. Its translation: CASRVSVGIYMNTEAFF. The complete variable domain, with remaining parts taken from reference TRBV19 and TRBJ1-1, reads DGGITQSPKYLFRKEGQNVTLSCEQNLNHDAMYWYRQDPGQGLRLIYYSQIVNDFQKGDIAEGYSVSREKKESFPLTVTSAQKNPTAFYLCASRVSVGIYMNTEAFFGQGTRLTVV.

This clonotype occurred many times. The chain has TRBV4-3 and TRBJ1-4; D remains ambiguous. Trimming removed 1 base from V and 0 bases from J, with 12 bases in between. The length of the CDR3 is 17 residues. From germline, CDR1 is LGHNA and CDR2 YSLEER. Here the CDR3 DNA reads TGCGCCAGCAGCCAAGGACCCCCGACCTCAACTAATGAAAAACTGTTTTTT. Its translation is CASSQGPPTSTNEKLFF.

This clonotype was observed at least ten times. The genes are TRBV9 and TRBJ1-5, with D perhaps TRBD1 (6 bases). This CDR3 region has 13 residues. The germline V gene has CDR1 SGDLS and CDR2 YYNGEE. V shed 9 bases and J shed 7 bases, with 17 bases lying between them. The CDR3 region has the DNA TGTGCCATTCCGGGGGCCAGATGGCAGCCCCAGCATTTT. Its translation is CAIPGARWQPQHF.

This clonotype has a count of ten or more. The rearrangement links TRBV20-1 to TRBJ2-7, with 15 bases identical to TRBD2. V gave up 5 bases and J gave up 6 bases; unmatched junction bases: 2. The germline V gene encodes CDR1 DFQATT and CDR2 SNEGSKA (reference sequence). CDR3 length equals 13 residues. CDR3 in amino acids: CSAGGLAGGEQYF. As DNA, the CDR3 is TGCAGTGCTGGGGGACTAGCGGGAGGCGAGCAGTACTTC.

This clonotype has a handful of counts. This chain connects TRBV29-1 to TRBJ2-7; D is possibly TRBD1 (6 bases). The CDR3 sequence is 12 residues long. The ends were cut back, 4 bases at V and 1 base at J, with 8 bases in the middle. CDR1 and CDR2 from the germline V gene are SQVTM and ANQGSEA. The CDR3 region has the DNA TGCAGCGTTGTTCAGGGGTCCTACGAGCAGTACTTC. This gives the protein CSVVQGSYEQYF.

The table lists this clonotype with many counts. The V call is TRBV6-2 or TRBV6-3, the J call TRBJ2-7; 11 bases map to TRBD2. Germline V gene data show CDR1 as MNHEY and CDR2 as SVGEGT. The CDR3 length is 15 residues. V was pared by 2 bases and J by 8 bases, with 8 bases of the junction left unmatched. DNA of the CDR3: TGTGCCAGCAGTTACCCGAGACTAGCGGGGTCCCAGCAGTACTTC. Translating it yields CASSYPRLAGSQQYF.

This clonotype appeared many times. V gene TRBV15 combines with J gene TRBJ2-7; tentative D call: TRBD1 (6 bases). Germline CDR1 LNHNV, CDR2 YYDKDF (reference sequence). The CDR3 extends over 13 amino acids. Trimming cost V 1 base and J 3 bases, with 7 bases left between them. The CDR3 loop is CATSRATGYEQYF. CDR3 nucleotide sequence: TGTGCCACCAGCAGAGCGACAGGCTACGAGCAGTACTTC.

The chain has TRBV20-1 and TRBJ2-1; TRBD2 matches at 8 bases. This CDR3 has 14 residues. Germline CDR1 and CDR2: DFQATT and SNEGSKA (reference sequence). V trimming: 6 bases; J trimming: 7 bases; junction bases outside the gene matches: 11. CDR3 amino acids: CSAIGGAPLNEQFF. The CDR3 DNA follows: TGCAGTGCCATCGGGGGGGCCCCCCTTAATGAGCAGTTCTTC.

This clonotype was counted ten times or more. The J gene is TRBJ1-1, the V gene TRBV7-8, with D perhaps matching TRBD1 (6 bases). The CDR3 extends over 14 amino acids. Germline loops: CDR1 SGHVS, CDR2 FQNEAQ. V was trimmed by 7 bases and J by 4 bases, leaving 16 bases between them. The CDR3 region is CASILTGRSTEAFF. CDR3 nucleotides: TGTGCCAGCATCCTAACAGGGCGGAGCACTGAAGCTTTCTTT.

This clonotype was recorded many times. This chain uses TRBV27 with TRBJ1-6; 10 nucleotides line up with TRBD1. V was clipped by 8 bases and J by 0 bases; unmatched bases: 10. Germline V CDR1 and CDR2: MNHEY, SMNVEV (reference sequence). The CDR3 consists of 18 residues. The CDR3 DNA reads as TGTGCCAGCGCGCCCGGGACAGGGGCTCGCTCCTATAATTCACCCCTCCACTTT. Its translation is CASAPGTGARSYNSPLHF.

The chain couples TRBV7-9 to TRBJ1-6, with D hard to call. Trimming pared 4 bases from V and 8 bases from J, leaving 9 bases between. The CDR3 runs to 13 residues. CDR1 and CDR2 from the germline V gene are SEHNR and FQNEAQ (reference sequence). Here the CDR3 reads CASSSDGYSPLHF. The DNA for the CDR3 is TGTGCCAGCAGCTCGGACGGGTATTCACCCCTCCACTTT.

This clonotype was found many times. The V gene is TRBV4-1, the J gene TRBJ1-2; TRBD1 agrees at 8 bases. Germline trimming cut 2 bases from V and 8 bases from J; bases unmatched to any gene: 7. Germline lookup yields CDR1 MGHRA and CDR2 YSYEKL. The CDR3 extends over 14 amino acids. In DNA, the CDR3 is TGCGCCAGCAGCCAAACCAGGGGGCGAATGGGCTACACCTTC. This gives the protein CASSQTRGRMGYTF.

This clonotype was recorded at least ten times. The rearrangement joins TRBV27 to TRBJ2-7; tentative D call: TRBD2 (6 bases). Trimming removed 3 bases from V and 2 bases from J, with 17 bases in between. This CDR3 region has 16 residues. CDR1 is MNHEY, CDR2 SMNVEV, per germline (reference sequence). CDR3 nucleotide sequence: TGTGCCAGCAGTTTTAAGGCTGCGGGGTGGGCCTACGAGCAGTACTTC. Translating gives CASSFKAAGWAYEQYF.

This clonotype was counted many times. The V call is TRBV6-2 or TRBV6-3, the J call TRBJ2-1, with 10 bases that match TRBD2. The length of the CDR3 is 15 residues. Germline V gene sequence: CDR1 MNHEY, CDR2 SVGEGT. V trimming: 8 bases; J trimming: 3 bases; junction bases outside the gene matches: 7. The CDR3 nucleotides read TGTGCCAGCCGTCCCGGGACTAGCGACTACAATGAGCAGTTCTTC. Amino acids: CASRPGTSDYNEQFF.

On this clonotype itself: A read error may explain this, as a much larger clone is one base away. The conserved final phenylalanine or tryptophan is absent from the CDR3, which likely points to a read error. The CDR3 DNA reads as TGCAGCGCAAAGGGGGGAGGTCGCGAGCAGTACTTA. This codes for CSAKGGGREQYL. The chain employs TRBV29-1 and TRBJ2-7; the D gene could be TRBD1 or TRBD2 (6 bases each). The V gene's germline CDR1 is SQVTM and CDR2 ANQGSEA. V shed 7 bases and J shed 6 bases, with 16 bases lying between them. This CDR3 has 12 amino acids.